This T cell receptor beta chain was profiled in a study of T cells in localized non-small cell lung cancer. Concerning this clone itself: Its specificity is unknown.

This table comes from immunoSEQ multiplex PCR, and its TCRdb copy is limited to in-frame clones, with some not included. The sample comprises about 34,000 clones, 93% of which are singletons, and 7.9% rests with the top ten. Study findings and constraints: A median of around 52 clones ranked among the top 100 in tumor appeared in adjacent lung.

CDR1 and CDR2 from the germline V gene are SGHTA and FQGNSA. There are 16 residues in the CDR3. The junction had 13 bases not matched to a gene; V was cut back by 4 bases and J by 5 bases. This receptor was taken from a female donor older than 55 with stage I lung adenocarcinoma. Sequencing used peripheral blood, obtained before any cancer treatment. The genes are TRBV7-2 and TRBJ2-5; 7 nucleotides align to TRBD1. In DNA, the CDR3 is TGTGCCAGCAGCTCCTTTCCCAGGGGGAGAGACGAGACCCAGTACTTC. Amino acids: CASSSFPRGRDETQYF.